This T cell receptor beta chain was sequenced during a study of blood T cell repertoires in COVID-19. Study-wide context: Some COVID-19 samples were acute and others convalescent; all came from the United States, Italy and Spain. T cells, B-cell-depleted T cells, or PBMCs provided the cDNA or gDNA that served as material.

The CDR3 runs to 17 residues. Germline values: CDR1 PRHDT, CDR2 FYEKMQ (reference sequence). Original analysis: The assay estimated nucleated cells by amplifying reference gene primers. Assay used: immunoSEQ multiplex PCR; TCRdb lists only in-frame clones, some missing. Clone size and V and J calls were adopted from that table, with D and trimming inferred from the DNA. The profile shows about 200,000 clones, around nine tenths of them singletons. Points on this clone: The junction departs from the called germline gene at one end, perhaps through a read error.

The Seattle patients joined while their infection was active and were tracked longitudinally afterward. Sequencing was done on a sample of peripheral blood. The receptor was isolated from a man aged 50 to 59 with COVID-19, enrolled during active disease. V and J are TRBV13 and TRBJ2-3; the match to TRBD2 covers 10 bases. The CDR3 region is CATSSPQRGGASDTQYF. The CDR3 region has the DNA TGTGCCACCAGCTCACCACAGCGGGGGGGCGCGTCAGATACGCAGTATTTT. Full variable domain (remainder filled in from reference TRBV13 and TRBJ2-3): AAGVIQSPRHLIKEKRETATLKCYPIPRHDTVYWYQQGPGQDPQFLISFYEKMQSDKGSIPDRFSAQQFSDYHSELNMSSLELGDSALYFCATSSPQRGGASDTQYFGPGTRLTVL.